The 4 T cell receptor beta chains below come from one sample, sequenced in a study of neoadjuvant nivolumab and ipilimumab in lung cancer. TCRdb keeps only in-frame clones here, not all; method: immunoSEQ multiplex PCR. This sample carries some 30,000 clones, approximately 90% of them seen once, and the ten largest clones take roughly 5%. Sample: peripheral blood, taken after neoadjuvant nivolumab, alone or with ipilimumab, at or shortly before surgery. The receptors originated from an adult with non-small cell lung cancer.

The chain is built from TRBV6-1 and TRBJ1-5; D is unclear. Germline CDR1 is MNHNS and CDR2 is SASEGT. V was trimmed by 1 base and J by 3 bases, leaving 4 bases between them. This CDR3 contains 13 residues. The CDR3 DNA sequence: TGTGCCAGCAGTGAAGTAGCCAATCAGCCCCAGCATTTT. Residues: CASSEVANQPQHF.

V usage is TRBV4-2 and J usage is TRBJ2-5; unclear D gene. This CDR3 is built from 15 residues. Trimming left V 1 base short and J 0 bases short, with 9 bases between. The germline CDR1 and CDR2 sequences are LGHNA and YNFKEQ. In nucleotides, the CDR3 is TGTGCCAGCAGCCAAGGAAAAACGTACCAAGAGACCCAGTACTTC. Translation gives CASSQGKTYQETQYF.

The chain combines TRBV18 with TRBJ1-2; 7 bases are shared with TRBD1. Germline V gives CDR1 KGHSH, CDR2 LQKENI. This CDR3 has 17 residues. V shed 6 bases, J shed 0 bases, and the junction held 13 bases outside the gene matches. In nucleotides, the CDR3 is TGTGCCAGCTCTTTACGGATAGGGGACAGTTCTAACTATGGCTACACCTTC. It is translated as CASSLRIGDSSNYGYTF. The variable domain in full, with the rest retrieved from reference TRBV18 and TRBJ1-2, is NAGVMQNPRHLVRRRGQEARLRCSPMKGHSHVYWYRQLPEEGLKFMVYLQKENIIDESGMPKERFSAEFPKEGPSILRIQQVVRGDSAAYFCASSLRIGDSSNYGYTFGSGTRLTVV.

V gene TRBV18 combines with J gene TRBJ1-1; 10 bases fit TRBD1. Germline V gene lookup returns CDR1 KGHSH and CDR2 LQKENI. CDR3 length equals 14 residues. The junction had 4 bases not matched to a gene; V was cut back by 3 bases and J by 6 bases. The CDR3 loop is CASSPGQGVSEAFF. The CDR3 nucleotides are TGTGCCAGCTCACCCGGACAGGGGGTCTCTGAAGCTTTCTTT.